This T cell receptor (beta chain) was documented in a study of cytomegalovirus exposure and HLA in healthy donors. The CDR3 is 14 amino acids. The V and J ends lost 10 bases and 3 bases respectively, with 16 bases between them. The V gene's germline CDR1 is ENHRY and CDR2 SYGVKD. The PCR had 60 Vbeta and 13 Jbeta primers. Clones were read by immunoSEQ multiplex PCR, and TCRdb kept only the in-frame ones, dropping some. In the table there are about 130,000 clones, about 10% of which are singletons. Those who donated were healthy bone marrow donors. Whole-study findings and limits: Generally TCR sequences proved uncommon, though certain public TCRs appeared in numerous donors. A later analysis found that most CMV-associated TCR beta chains appeared HLA-restricted.

This clone was counted between two and nine times. Its antigen is currently unknown. The sample consisted of PBMCs. The chain joins TRBV10-3 to TRBJ1-3; possible D gene TRBD1, 5 bases. This receptor was obtained from a young woman in good health and CMV-seropositive. CDR3 coding DNA: TGTGCCAGCCGCCGTGAGCAGGGTGGAAACACCATATATTTT. This codes for CASRREQGGNTIYF.